What follows are 25 T cell receptor beta chains derived from one specimen sequenced in a study of cytomegalovirus exposure and HLA in healthy donors. Primers for the PCR totalled 60 Vbeta and 13 Jbeta. Produced via immunoSEQ multiplex PCR; TCRdb's table is partial and in-frame only. The sample has some 150,000 clones; roughly 72% are singletons. Sequencing was carried out using PBMCs. The receptors were gathered from a man aged 35-49 years in good health and CMV-seronegative.

With regard to this clone: The junction departs from the called germline gene at one end, perhaps through a read error. The V gene is TRBV10-3, the J gene TRBJ1-5; the D is unclear. CDR3 length equals 14 residues. Germline V gene lookup returns CDR1 ENHRY and CDR2 SYGVKD. CDR3 coding DNA: TGTGCCATCAGTGAGTCATATAGCAATCAGCCCCAGAATTTT. Amino acids: CAISESYSNQPQNF.

The chain joins TRBV4-1 to TRBJ2-5; D might be TRBD2 (6 bases). The CDR3 runs 13 residues. V shed 4 bases and J shed 5 bases, with 11 bases lying between them. CDR1 and CDR2 from the germline V gene are MGHRA and YSYEKL. The CDR3 reads CASSRGIGETQYF. The CDR3 nucleotides are TGCGCCAGCAGCCGCGGGATTGGGGAGACCCAGTACTTC.

CDR3 sequence reads: CASSQRSSSYEQYF. The CDR3 DNA reads as TGTGCCAGCAGCCAACGTTCCTCCTCCTACGAGCAGTACTTC. The chain has TRBV4-2 and TRBJ2-7; D unresolved. Trimming left V 2 bases short and J 0 bases short, with 8 bases between. The germline CDR1 and CDR2 sequences are LGHNA and YNFKEQ. The CDR3 sequence is 14 residues long.

This rearrangement joins TRBV21-1 to TRBJ1-1; TRBD1 is taken as the D call from the table, unchecked against the DNA. TRBV21-1 is designated a pseudogene. CDR3 length: 14 residues. CDR3 in DNA: TGTGCCAGCAGCATCCGGGACAGGGACACTGAAGCTTTCTTT. This codes for CASSIRDRDTEAFF.

The genes are TRBV30 and TRBJ1-1; D is possibly TRBD1 (6 bases). The V gene's germline CDR1 is GTSNPN and CDR2 SVGIG (reference sequence). The CDR3 runs to 14 residues. V dropped 0 bases and J dropped 0 bases, with 8 bases sitting between them. Here the CDR3 reads CAWSVPGVNTEAFF. CDR3 DNA: TGTGCCTGGAGTGTACCAGGGGTGAACACTGAAGCTTTCTTT.

The chain recombines TRBV2 with TRBJ2-7; D is possibly TRBD1 (5 bases). The CDR3 length is 13 residues. Germline lookup yields CDR1 SNHLY and CDR2 FYNNEI. The V end lost 2 bases, the J end lost 2 bases, and 7 bases lay between the germline ends. As DNA, the CDR3 is TGTGCCAGCAGTGAAAGGGGAACCTACGAGCAGTACTTC. Translation gives CASSERGTYEQYF.

This chain joins TRBV28 and TRBJ2-3, with 9 bases matching TRBD2. The germline V gene has CDR1 MDHEN and CDR2 SYDVKM. CDR3 length: 16 amino acids. With 3 bases clipped from V and 6 bases from J, the junction kept 10 bases outside the gene matches. The CDR3 DNA sequence: TGTGCCAGCAGTTTGTCTAGCGGGATGGGCATGGATACGCAGTATTTT. Its protein is CASSLSSGMGMDTQYF.

The chain joins TRBV19 to TRBJ2-3, with no clear D. The CDR3 contains 13 residues. Germline assignment: CDR1 LNHDA and CDR2 SQIVND (reference sequence). Trimming stripped 1 base from V and 4 bases from J, with 6 bases between. The CDR3 DNA follows: TGTGCCAGTAGTATAGTCCGGGCAGATACGCAGTATTTT. Protein sequence: CASSIVRADTQYF.

The genes are TRBV25-1 and TRBJ2-3; TRBD2 matches 15 bases. The germline V gene encodes CDR1 MGHDK and CDR2 SYGVNS. The V segment lost 4 bases and the J segment 6 bases; nucleotides outside the gene matches: 5. The CDR3 has 16 amino acids. CDR3 DNA: TGTGCCAGCAGTGTTGGGACTAGCGGGGGGAGGGATACGCAGTATTTT. This codes for CASSVGTSGGRDTQYF.

V and J are TRBV27 and TRBJ1-5, with D possibly being TRBD1 (6 bases). From germline, CDR1 is MNHEY and CDR2 SMNVEV (reference sequence). The CDR3 has 13 amino acids. V lost 5 bases to trimming and J lost 7 bases, with 12 bases between them. CDR3 DNA sequence: TGTGCCAGCAGTCAACAGGGTATACAGCCCCAGCATTTT. It yields the protein CASSQQGIQPQHF.

The gene calls are TRBV9 and TRBJ1-2, with 8 nucleotides matching TRBD1. Germline V CDR1 and CDR2: SGDLS, YYNGEE. The CDR3 loop spans 15 amino acids. V was clipped by 5 bases and J by 1 base; unmatched bases: 7. CDR3 in amino acids: CASSHSQGVNYGYTF. CDR3 DNA sequence: TGTGCCAGCAGTCATTCACAGGGGGTTAACTATGGCTACACCTTC.

The gene calls are TRBV6-5 and TRBJ1-1; D remains unclear. The V end lost 4 bases, the J end lost 0 bases, and 9 bases lay between the germline ends. Germline V gives CDR1 MNHEY, CDR2 SVGAGI. This CDR3 comprises 14 residues. Here the CDR3 DNA reads TGTGCCAGCAGTTTGAGTAAGCTGAACACTGAAGCTTTCTTT. Protein: CASSLSKLNTEAFF.

This chain joins TRBV5-6 and TRBJ1-2; D unresolved. The V end lost 4 bases, the J end lost 5 bases, and 15 bases lay between the germline ends. The CDR3 covers 14 residues. In germline, CDR1 is SGHDT, CDR2 YYEEEE. As DNA, the CDR3 is TGTGCCAGCAGCAAAACAGACCCATGGTATGGCTACACCTTC. It specifies CASSKTDPWYGYTF.

V is TRBV29-1 and J is TRBJ2-3; 10 bases are shared with TRBD1. Trimming removed 5 bases from V and 4 bases from J; junction bases left unmatched: 6. CDR3 length equals 14 residues. CDR1 is SQVTM and CDR2 is ANQGSEA in the germline V gene. CDR3 amino acids: CSVQGQGYADTQYF. The CDR3 DNA is TGCAGCGTTCAGGGACAGGGGTACGCAGATACGCAGTATTTT.

In its sample, this clone was seen once. The gene calls are TRBV30 and TRBJ1-1; D gene uncertain. The germline gives CDR1 GTSNPN, CDR2 SVGIG (reference sequence). The V gene lost 2 bases and the J gene lost 5 bases, with 27 bases spanning the gap. The CDR3 consists of 18 residues. This chain's CDR3 is CAWSLNPFGVVGRTEAFF. In DNA form, the CDR3 reads TGTGCCTGGAGTCTCAACCCCTTCGGTGTGGTAGGGAGGACTGAAGCTTTCTTT.

V gene TRBV18 combines with J gene TRBJ2-5, with a possible D match to TRBD1 (7 bases). V lost 0 bases and J 5 bases, leaving 13 bases between the germline ends. CDR1 and CDR2 from the germline V gene are KGHSH and LQKENI. The CDR3 has 15 amino acids. CDR3 bases: TGTGCCAGCTCACCACCGGAGGGGGCGGGGGAGACCCAGTACTTC. It is translated as CASSPPEGAGETQYF.

The chain is built from TRBV19 and TRBJ2-5; TRBD1 matches 9 bases. Losses at the gene ends were 6 bases for V and 3 bases for J; bases not matched to a gene: 2. The length of the CDR3 is 13 residues. The germline gives CDR1 LNHDA, CDR2 SQIVND (reference sequence). The CDR3 DNA follows: TGTGCCAGTAGCCGGGACAGGGAAGAGACCCAGTACTTC. Translation gives CASSRDREETQYF.

This clone was observed a few times. At one end, the junction sequence differs from germline, possibly due to a read error. CDR3 in amino acids: CASILRVVRNTGELFF. The CDR3 DNA follows: TGCGCCAGCATCTTGCGAGTGGTGCGGAACACCGGGGAGCTGTTTTTT. The rearrangement uses TRBV5-1 and TRBJ2-2, with D unclear. Germline CDR1 and CDR2: SGHRS and YFSETQ. This CDR3 has 16 amino acids.

In this sample, this clone turned up once. The chain combines TRBV2 with TRBJ1-2; TRBD1 matches at 10 bases. V was pared by 7 bases and J by 5 bases, with 7 bases of the junction left unmatched. The CDR3 length is 14 residues. CDR1 and CDR2 (germline): SNHLY, FYNNEI. This chain's CDR3 is CASTTGTGVYGYTF. CDR3 in DNA: TGTGCCAGCACCACCGGGACAGGGGTTTATGGCTACACCTTC.

The rearrangement uses TRBV18 and TRBJ1-2; 10 nucleotides line up with TRBD1. The germline CDR1 and CDR2 sequences are KGHSH and LQKENI. V lost 5 bases, J lost 2 bases, and 8 bases stayed unmatched. The CDR3 consists of 16 residues. The CDR3 region has the DNA TGTGCCAGCTCAGCCGGGACAGGGGCGCTCAACTATGGCTACACCTTC. Translation gives CASSAGTGALNYGYTF.

The J gene is TRBJ1-5, the V gene TRBV6-5; D possibly corresponds to TRBD1 (5 bases). There are 15 residues in the CDR3. Trimming removed 8 bases from V and 5 bases from J, with 19 bases in between. Germline loops: CDR1 MNHEY, CDR2 SVGAGI. The CDR3 coding sequence is TGTGCCAGCCGACATACAAGGGGCGCTCATCAGCCCCAGCATTTT. Its protein is CASRHTRGAHQPQHF.

A single count supports this clone. The chain is built from TRBV5-4 and TRBJ2-1; 10 nucleotides align to TRBD1. Germline CDR1 is SGHNT and CDR2 is YYREEE (reference sequence). The length of the CDR3 is 15 residues. The V segment lost 3 bases and the J segment 10 bases; nucleotides outside the gene matches: 10. In DNA form, the CDR3 reads TGTGCCAGCAGCTCTCGGACAGGGGGTATAGTAGAGCAGTTCTTC. Translation gives CASSSRTGGIVEQFF.

This chain connects TRBV5-1 to TRBJ1-1, with 9 bases fitting TRBD1. CDR1 is SGHRS, CDR2 YFSETQ, per germline. The CDR3 contains 15 residues. Trimming removed 0 bases from V and 5 bases from J; junction bases left unmatched: 5. The CDR3, as DNA: TGCGCCAGCAGCTTGGGAACAGGGGGCGTGACTGAAGCTTTCTTT. This codes for CASSLGTGGVTEAFF.

The chain carries TRBV27 and TRBJ2-7, with D perhaps matching TRBD2 (5 bases). Trimming removed 6 bases from V and 2 bases from J, with 17 bases in between. Germline V gene sequence: CDR1 MNHEY, CDR2 SMNVEV (reference sequence). The CDR3 is 15 residues long. DNA for the CDR3: TGTGCCAGCAGCCCCCAGTGGCGGGCCCCCTACGAGCAGTACTTC. The encoded protein is CASSPQWRAPYEQYF.

This clone was observed a handful of times. The rearrangement links TRBV30 to TRBJ2-7; 7 nucleotides align to TRBD1. This CDR3 spans 13 amino acids. V lost 0 bases, J lost 7 bases, and 6 bases stayed unmatched. CDR1 GTSNPN and CDR2 SVGIG come from the germline V gene (reference sequence). CDR3 protein: CAWSVGTRGEQYF. The CDR3 DNA sequence: TGTGCCTGGAGTGTAGGGACCAGGGGGGAGCAGTACTTC.